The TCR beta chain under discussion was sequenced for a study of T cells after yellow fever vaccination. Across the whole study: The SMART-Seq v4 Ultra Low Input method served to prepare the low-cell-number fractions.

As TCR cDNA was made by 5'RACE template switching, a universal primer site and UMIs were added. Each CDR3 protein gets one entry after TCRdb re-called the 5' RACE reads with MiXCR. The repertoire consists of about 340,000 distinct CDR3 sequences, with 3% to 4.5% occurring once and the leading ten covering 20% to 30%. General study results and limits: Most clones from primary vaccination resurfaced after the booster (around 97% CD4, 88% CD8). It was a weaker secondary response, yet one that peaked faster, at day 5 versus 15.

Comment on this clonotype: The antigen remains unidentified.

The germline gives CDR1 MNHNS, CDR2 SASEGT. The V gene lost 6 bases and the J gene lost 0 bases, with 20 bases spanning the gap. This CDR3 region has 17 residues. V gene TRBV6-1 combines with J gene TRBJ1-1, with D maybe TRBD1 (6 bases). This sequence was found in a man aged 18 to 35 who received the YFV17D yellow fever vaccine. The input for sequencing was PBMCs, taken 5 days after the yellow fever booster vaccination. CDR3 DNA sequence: TGTGCCAGCAGCGAAAGCTTACAGGGACTCATGAACACTGAAGCTTTCTTT. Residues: CASSESLQGLMNTEAFF.